This T cell receptor beta chain derives from a study of blood T cells in healthy people across ages. Worth noting for this clonotype: A much larger clone sits a single nucleotide away, making a read error possible.

V shed 4 bases and J 11 bases; nucleotides not matched to a gene: 10. Germline V lookup: CDR1 MNHEY, CDR2 SMNVEV (reference sequence). This CDR3 is 15 amino acids long. Sample-barcoded 5' priming and a J-beta primer mix drove a second PCR of roughly 6 to 12 cycles. TCRdb re-called the 5' RACE reads with MiXCR, one entry per CDR3 protein. The repertoire holds about 1.5 million distinct CDR3 sequences, with 40% to 45% as singletons. The sequencing sample was made of blood. This chain links TRBV27 with TRBJ2-5, with 13 bases fitting TRBD2. The origin of this receptor is a woman under 30 in good health. The CDR3: CASSSGLAGLNEQYF. CDR3 coding DNA: TGTGCCAGCAGTTCGGGACTAGCGGGACTCAATGAGCAGTACTTC.